This entry concerns a single TCR beta chain. The data are from a study of OX40 agonist ivuxolimab in advanced cancers. Losses at the gene ends were 6 bases for V and 7 bases for J; bases not matched to a gene: 5. The germline CDR1 and CDR2 sequences are ENHRY and SYGVKD. The CDR3 contains 14 residues. Profiled with immunoSEQ multiplex PCR; TCRdb holds only in-frame clones, not every one. The sample contains over 150,000 clones, 94% of which appear only once. Specimen: CD4+ or CD8+ T cells sorted from blood, collected in a trial of the OX40 agonist ivuxolimab. The chain joins TRBV10-3 to TRBJ2-1; 11 bases are a match to TRBD2. The receptor was derived from an adult with an advanced solid tumor such as melanoma, head and neck, liver or kidney cancer. CDR3 amino acids: CAIRVAGGLNEQFF. The CDR3 nucleotides read TGTGCCATCAGGGTAGCGGGAGGGCTGAATGAGCAGTTCTTC.